Presented here are 30 T cell receptor beta chains from one specimen sequenced in a study of spatial heterogeneity in lung cancer. TCRdb processed the 5' RACE reads anew with MiXCR; each CDR3 protein has one entry. The repertoire holds roughly 36,000 distinct CDR3 sequences, with about 5.8% as singletons. Time point: sample taken at primary tumor resection. The study sequenced unsorted whole RNA from tumor, nontumor lung or frozen PBMC. The sequencing used PBMCs, collected at surgery. Receptors originate from a male donor with early-stage non-small cell lung cancer.

The chain has TRBV6-5 and TRBJ1-3, with D possibly being TRBD1 (6 bases). V was clipped by 7 bases and J by 5 bases, with 9 bases between them. The CDR3 has 12 amino acids. The germline V gene encodes CDR1 MNHEY and CDR2 SVGAGI. CDR3 amino acids: CASKGGRNTIYF. The CDR3 DNA reads TGTGCCAGCAAGGGGGGGCGAAACACCATATATTTT.

This clonotype has a count of ten or more. V usage is TRBV10-3 and J usage is TRBJ1-3; unclear D gene. CDR3 length: 14 residues. V lost 7 bases to trimming and J lost 0 bases, with 10 bases between them. Germline loops: CDR1 ENHRY, CDR2 SYGVKD. CDR3: CAITPTNSGNTIYF. The CDR3 DNA reads TGTGCCATCACCCCAACGAACTCTGGAAACACCATATATTTT.

This clonotype was recorded at least ten times. J is TRBJ2-7 and V is TRBV20-1; D is possibly TRBD1 (5 bases). V lost 6 bases and J lost 2, with 14 bases in between. The CDR3 loop spans 13 amino acids. Germline V gene lookup returns CDR1 DFQATT and CDR2 SNEGSKA (reference sequence). CDR3 residues: CSARFDRPYEQYF. In DNA form, the CDR3 reads TGCAGTGCCCGGTTCGACAGACCCTACGAGCAGTACTTC.

At least ten counts were recorded for this clonotype. The chain has TRBV11-2 and TRBJ2-7; D remains unclear. V was cut by 2 bases and J by 2 bases, with 4 bases left in between. CDR1 is SGHAT, CDR2 FQNNGV, per germline. The CDR3 is 12 amino acids. CDR3 nucleotides: TGTGCCAGCAGCTTAACCGCCTACGAGCAGTACTTC. It yields the protein CASSLTAYEQYF.

By frequency in the sample, this clonotype is medium-sized. This chain joins TRBV29-1 and TRBJ1-3, with D tentatively TRBD1 (6 bases). Trimming removed 1 base from V and 2 bases from J, with 12 bases in between. The CDR3 sequence is 15 residues long. Germline-derived CDR1 and CDR2 are SQVTM and ANQGSEA. The CDR3 reads CSVEGSTGTGNTIYF. The DNA of the CDR3 is TGCAGCGTTGAAGGATCAACAGGGACTGGAAACACCATATATTTT.

The chain has TRBV7-2 and TRBJ1-4, with a possible D match to TRBD1 (6 bases). Germline V gives CDR1 SGHTA, CDR2 FQGNSA. V lost 5 bases and J 1 base, leaving 8 bases between the germline ends. The length of the CDR3 is 14 residues. The CDR3 is CASSRTETNEKLFF. The CDR3 DNA reads TGTGCCAGCAGCCGGACAGAAACTAATGAAAAACTGTTTTTT.

In this sample, this clonotype turned up many times. The rearrangement uses TRBV20-1 and TRBJ2-1, with TRBD2 identical over 9 bases. This CDR3 is built from 11 residues. Germline loops: CDR1 DFQATT, CDR2 SNEGSKA (reference sequence). V was clipped by 3 bases and J by 10 bases; unmatched bases: 1. The CDR3 DNA follows: TGCAGTGCTAGGCTAGCGGGGGAGCAGTTCTTC. It encodes CSARLAGEQFF.

There are many counts of this clonotype. CDR3 coding DNA: TGTGCCAGCAGCCAATCGGCGCAGGGGACGCAGCCCCAGCATTTT. Its translation is CASSQSAQGTQPQHF. The V and J genes are TRBV16 and TRBJ1-5, with D possibly matching TRBD1 (6 bases). The V gene's germline CDR1 is KGHSY and CDR2 FQNENV. The CDR3 has 15 residues. V gave up 0 bases and J gave up 7 bases, with 13 bases separating them.

V gene TRBV4-2 combines with J gene TRBJ1-5, with 9 bases fitting TRBD1. Germline CDR1 and CDR2: LGHNA and YNFKEQ. The CDR3 is 15 amino acids. V was pared by 4 bases and J by 3 bases, with 4 bases of the junction left unmatched. The CDR3 sequence is CASSPRDRDNQPQHF. The CDR3 nucleotides are TGTGCCAGCAGCCCGCGGGACAGGGACAATCAGCCCCAGCATTTT.

Remarks on this clonotype: A junction boundary mismatches the germline segment, possibly from a read error. The V gene is TRBV7-7, the J gene TRBJ2-3, with D tentatively TRBD1 or TRBD2 (7 bases each). The CDR3 is 13 residues long. Germline loops: CDR1 SSHAT, CDR2 FNYEAQ (reference sequence). The CDR3 loop reads CASSLDREGTQYF. Written as DNA, the CDR3 is TGTGCTAGCAGCTTAGACAGGGAGGGTACGCAGTATTTT.

Ten or more counts support this clonotype. This chain links TRBV28 with TRBJ1-3, with TRBD1 as a possible D gene (6 bases). The CDR3 spans 14 residues. Germline V gene data show CDR1 as MDHEN and CDR2 as SYDVKM. V lost 3 bases and J lost 3, with 9 bases in between. The CDR3 is CASSLGAGGNTIYF. In DNA, the CDR3 is TGTGCCAGCAGTTTGGGGGCAGGTGGAAACACCATATATTTT.

This clonotype was seen many times. V is TRBV7-2 and J is TRBJ1-2; D is possibly TRBD1 (5 bases). Trimming cost V 0 bases and J 6 bases, with 14 bases left between them. This CDR3 region has 15 residues. Per germline, CDR1 SGHTA and CDR2 FQGNSA. The CDR3 sequence: CASSLATDRVHGYTF. DNA of the CDR3: TGTGCCAGCAGCTTAGCGACAGATAGAGTTCATGGCTACACCTTC.

This clonotype was seen only a few times. The genes are TRBV9 and TRBJ2-7, with D perhaps TRBD1 (6 bases). The CDR3 spans 15 residues. V was shortened by 4 bases and J by 0 bases, with 14 bases between the two germline ends. Germline V gene lookup returns CDR1 SGDLS and CDR2 YYNGEE. The CDR3 coding sequence is TGTGCCAGCAGCCCATATGGACAGTCCTCCTACGAGCAGTACTTC. Amino acids: CASSPYGQSSYEQYF.

This clonotype has at least ten counts. This rearrangement joins TRBV6-6 to TRBJ2-7; 11 positions agree with TRBD2. With 6 bases clipped from V and 2 bases from J, the junction kept 3 bases outside the gene matches. Germline CDR1 MNHNY, CDR2 SVGAGI (reference sequence). This CDR3 has 14 residues. The CDR3: CASSALAGAYEQYF. The CDR3 DNA reads TGTGCCAGCAGCGCACTAGCGGGGGCCTACGAGCAGTACTTC.

This clonotype appeared a few times. The chain couples TRBV12-3 or TRBV12-4 to TRBJ1-5; D is undetermined. The CDR3 contains 13 residues. V was trimmed by 5 bases and J by 3 bases, leaving 8 bases between them. CDR3 nucleotide sequence: TGTGCCAGCAGTGGGCGACTCAATCAGCCCCAGCATTTT. Translating it yields CASSGRLNQPQHF.

This clonotype appeared many times. The chain is built from TRBV6-6 and TRBJ2-3; unclear D gene. Germline CDR1 and CDR2: MNHNY and SVGAGI (reference sequence). V was clipped by 2 bases and J by 4 bases, with 10 bases between them. The CDR3 has 14 amino acids. The CDR3 nucleotides read TGTGCCAGCAGTTACGATCCAGTTTCAGATACGCAGTATTTT. Translated: CASSYDPVSDTQYF.

This chain joins TRBV2 and TRBJ2-7; TRBD1 aligns across 7 bases. The CDR3 extends over 12 amino acids. With 10 bases clipped from V and 6 bases from J, the junction kept 9 bases outside the gene matches. CDR1 is SNHLY and CDR2 is FYNNEI in the germline V gene. The CDR3 nucleotides are TGTGCCACTAAGACAGGGCCTGCCGAGCAGTACTTC. Amino acids: CATKTGPAEQYF.

This clonotype was found many times. The chain has TRBV5-4 and TRBJ2-3, with 9 bases that match TRBD2. This CDR3 is built from 16 residues. The V gene's germline CDR1 is SGHNT and CDR2 YYREEE (reference sequence). V shed 4 bases, J shed 5 bases, and the junction held 11 bases outside the gene matches. The CDR3 is CASSPDGGGALDTQYF. Here the CDR3 DNA reads TGTGCCAGCAGCCCGGACGGCGGGGGGGCTTTAGATACGCAGTATTTT. Full variable domain (remainder filled in from reference TRBV5-4 and TRBJ2-3): ETGVTQSPTHLIKTRGQQVTLRCSSQSGHNTVSWYQQALGQGPQFIFQYYREEENGRGNFPPRFSGLQFPNYSSELNVNALELDDSALYLCASSPDGGGALDTQYFGPGTRLTVL.

The chain employs TRBV19 and TRBJ2-5, with unresolved D. V was pared by 11 bases and J by 4 bases, with 20 bases between. CDR3 length: 14 residues. Germline loops: CDR1 LNHDA, CDR2 SQIVND (reference sequence). DNA of the CDR3: TGTGCCTCCAGTGTGGAAGGGCCCCCAGAGACCCAGTACTTC. Its protein is CASSVEGPPETQYF. The variable domain in full, with the rest retrieved from reference TRBV19 and TRBJ2-5, is DGGITQSPKYLFRKEGQNVTLSCEQNLNHDAMYWYRQDPGQGLRLIYYSQIVNDFQKGDIAEGYSVSREKKESFPLTVTSAQKNPTAFYLCASSVEGPPETQYFGPGTRLLVL.

This clonotype was observed many times. The chain uses TRBV5-1 and TRBJ1-6; D is unresolved. CDR1 SGHRS and CDR2 YFSETQ come from the germline V gene. Trimming cost V 2 bases and J 5 bases, with 11 bases left between them. This CDR3 contains 15 residues. In DNA form, the CDR3 reads TGCGCCAGCAGCTTAGGTTTAGGTGATAATTCACCCCTCCACTTT. Translated, it gives CASSLGLGDNSPLHF. Combining the CDR3 with reference TRBV5-1 and TRBJ1-6 gives the whole variable domain KAGVTQTPRYLIKTRGQQVTLSCSPISGHRSVSWYQQTPGQGLQFLFEYFSETQRNKGNFPGRFSGRQFSNSRSEMNVSTLELGDSALYLCASSLGLGDNSPLHFGNGTRLTVT.

This clonotype has at least ten counts. The chain is built from TRBV6-6 and TRBJ2-7; no definite D call. V dropped 6 bases and J dropped 3 bases, with 18 bases sitting between them. Germline V lookup: CDR1 MNHNY, CDR2 SVGAGI (reference sequence). The CDR3 is 15 residues long. The CDR3 nucleotides read TGTGCCAGCAGACTTGACGAGCGCGTTTTCTACGAGCAGTACTTC. It yields the protein CASRLDERVFYEQYF.

This clonotype was seen many times. The chain employs TRBV20-1 and TRBJ1-1, with TRBD1 as a possible D gene (6 bases). This CDR3 is built from 15 residues. V lost 5 bases and J lost 4, with 20 bases in between. Germline CDR1 reads DFQATT; CDR2 reads SNEGSKA (reference sequence). Here the CDR3 DNA reads TGCAGTGCTCCCCGAGGGGGGGCCCGAGTCACTGAAGCTTTCTTT. Encoded protein: CSAPRGGARVTEAFF.

There are a few counts of this clonotype. The rearrangement uses TRBV5-1 and TRBJ2-2, with 7 bases identical to TRBD1. This CDR3 spans 16 amino acids. V shed 4 bases, J shed 3 bases, and the junction held 9 bases outside the gene matches. The germline V gene encodes CDR1 SGHRS and CDR2 YFSETQ. Here the CDR3 DNA reads TGCGCCAGCAGCCTGGGGACGGACAGGCACACCGGGGAGCTGTTTTTT. Its protein is CASSLGTDRHTGELFF.

This clonotype came up many times. The chain joins TRBV11-2 to TRBJ1-5, with 7 positions matching TRBD1. This CDR3 region has 15 residues. Per the germline V gene, CDR1 is SGHAT and CDR2 is FQNNGV. Trimming took 5 bases from V and 2 from J; bases not matched to a gene: 6. As DNA, the CDR3 is TGTGCCAGCAGCCCCCAGGGGGTGGGCAATCAGCCCCAGCATTTT. Amino acids: CASSPQGVGNQPQHF.

The chain employs TRBV2 and TRBJ1-1, with a possible D match to TRBD1 (6 bases). The CDR3 is made up of 14 amino acids. Germline CDR1 and CDR2: SNHLY and FYNNEI. Trimming took 3 bases from V and 3 from J, leaving 11 bases between them. CDR3 sequence reads: CASSDDRLYTEAFF. Here the CDR3 DNA reads TGTGCCAGCAGTGATGACAGGTTGTACACTGAAGCTTTCTTT.

This clonotype was seen many times. This chain's CDR3 is CSARPGVLETQYF. For the CDR3, the DNA is TGCAGTGCTAGACCGGGGGTTTTAGAGACCCAGTACTTC. The rearrangement links TRBV20-1 to TRBJ2-5; D is perhaps TRBD2 (6 bases). The CDR3 is made up of 13 amino acids. Germline V gene data show CDR1 as DFQATT and CDR2 as SNEGSKA (reference sequence). The V end lost 2 bases, the J end lost 4 bases, and 11 bases lay between the germline ends.

This clonotype was detected only a few times. This sequence joins TRBV27 and TRBJ1-1; the D gene is possibly TRBD1 (6 bases). This CDR3 comprises 13 residues. V gave up 4 bases and J gave up 3 bases, with 9 bases separating them. Germline CDR1 reads MNHEY; CDR2 reads SMNVEV (reference sequence). This chain's CDR3 is CASSYREDTEAFF. DNA of the CDR3: TGTGCCAGCAGTTACAGGGAAGACACTGAAGCTTTCTTT.

This clonotype was picked up many times. V is TRBV2 and J is TRBJ2-2; TRBD1 is a possible D gene (7 bases). CDR3 length equals 14 residues. The germline V and J ends were trimmed by 9 bases and 3 bases, with 14 bases remaining between them. Germline V CDR1 and CDR2: SNHLY, FYNNEI. The CDR3 here is CASLGGQYTGELFF. The CDR3, as DNA: TGTGCCAGTCTCGGGGGACAGTACACCGGGGAGCTGTTTTTT. Looking up the rest from reference TRBV2 and TRBJ2-2 gives the full variable domain: EPEVTQTPSHQVTQMGQEVILRCVPISNHLYFYWYRQILGQKVEFLVSFYNNEISEKSEIFDDQFSVERPDGSNFTLKIRSTKLEDSAMYFCASLGGQYTGELFFGEGSRLTVL.

In this sample, this clonotype turned up many times. In nucleotides, the CDR3 is TGCGCCAGCAGCCAAGAAGTAGAGGAGACCCAGTACTTC. This codes for CASSQEVEETQYF. The chain has TRBV4-3 and TRBJ2-5; D is ambiguous. This CDR3 contains 13 residues. Germline CDR1 is LGHNA and CDR2 is YSLEER. Trimming cost V 0 bases and J 5 bases, with 7 bases left between them.

This chain uses TRBV7-8 with TRBJ2-1; TRBD2 agrees at 9 bases. The CDR3 totals 17 residues. V shed 0 bases and J 0 bases; nucleotides not matched to a gene: 3. Germline CDR1 is SGHVS and CDR2 is FQNEAQ. The CDR3 nucleotides read TGTGCCAGCAGCTTAGCTTCTAGCGGGGCCTCCTACAATGAGCAGTTCTTC. Its translation: CASSLASSGASYNEQFF.